This T cell receptor beta chain comes out of a study of cytomegalovirus exposure and HLA in healthy donors. Study observations and caveats: One cluster of highly shared sequence variants probably arose as a sequencing artifact. Later analysis demonstrated an association between a missense DCLRE1C variant and TCR beta V- and J-gene trimming.

The germline V and J ends were trimmed by 0 bases and 3 bases, with 9 bases remaining between them. CDR3 length: 15 amino acids. Per the germline V gene, CDR1 is MGHRA and CDR2 is YSYEKL. Points on this clone: What it binds is unknown.

Use of 60 Vbeta and 13 Jbeta primers characterized the PCR. Some clones are missing from TCRdb's copy, which holds only in-frame ones; the method was immunoSEQ multiplex PCR. The data show 80,000 or so clones, roughly 78% seen once. Donors counted as nominally healthy when sampled, yet unrecorded immune exposures were likely. The clonotype comes from a man in his forties in good health and CMV-seronegative. Sample: PBMCs. The rearrangement uses TRBV4-1 and TRBJ2-1; unclear D gene. The CDR3 DNA reads as TGCGCCAGCAGCCAAGATCAGAATGGCTACAATGAGCAGTTCTTC. Translated, it gives CASSQDQNGYNEQFF.